This TCR beta chain originates from a study of T cells in Graves' hyperthyroidism and ophthalmopathy. Study findings and constraints: Stable hyperthyroidism was separated from ophthalmopathy by a model based on 13 V-J features. Blood also held most thyroid clonotypes expanded beyond 0.001.

Amplification of TCR beta CDR3 regions was performed using RNA transcripts as template. A first-round RT-PCR of the TCR CDR3 used the HTBI primer set. From the multiplex PCR reads, TCRdb called clonotypes with MiXCR, one entry per CDR3 protein. The table shows about 570,000 distinct CDR3 sequences, with 46% occurring only once. As to this clonotype: Its antigen is currently unknown.

The trim removed 5 bases at V and 8 bases at J, leaving 3 bases unmatched. This CDR3 region has 13 residues. Germline CDR1 reads SGHTA; CDR2 reads FQGTGA. The sequenced sample consisted of peripheral blood or thyroid tissue (not recorded which). The TCR originated in an adult woman with Graves' disease, either hyperthyroidism or ophthalmopathy (not recorded which). The chain has TRBV7-3 and TRBJ1-2, with TRBD1 matching over 12 bases. The CDR3 sequence: CASSQGQGAGYTF. CDR3 DNA: TGTGCCAGCAGCCAGGGACAGGGGGCCGGCTACACCTTC.